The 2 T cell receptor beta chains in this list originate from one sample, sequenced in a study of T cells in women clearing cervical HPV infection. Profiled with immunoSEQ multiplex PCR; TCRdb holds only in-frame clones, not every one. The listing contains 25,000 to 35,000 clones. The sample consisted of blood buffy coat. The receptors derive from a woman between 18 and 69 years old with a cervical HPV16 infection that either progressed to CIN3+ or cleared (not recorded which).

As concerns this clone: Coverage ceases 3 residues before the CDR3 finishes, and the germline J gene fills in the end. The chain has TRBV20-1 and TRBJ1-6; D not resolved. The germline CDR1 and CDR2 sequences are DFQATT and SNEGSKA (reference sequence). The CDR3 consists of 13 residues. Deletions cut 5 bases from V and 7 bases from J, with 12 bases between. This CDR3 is CSALYRPNSPLHF. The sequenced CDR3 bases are TGCAGTGCTCTTTACAGACCGAATTCACCC.

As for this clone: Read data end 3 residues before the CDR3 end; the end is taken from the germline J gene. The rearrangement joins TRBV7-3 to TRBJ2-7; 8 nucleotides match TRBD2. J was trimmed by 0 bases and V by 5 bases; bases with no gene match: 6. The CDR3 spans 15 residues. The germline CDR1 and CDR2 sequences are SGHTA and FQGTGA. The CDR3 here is CASSLAGGVSYEQYF. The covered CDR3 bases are TGTGCCAGCAGCCTAGCGGGCGGGGTCTCCTACGAG.